The 31 T cell receptor beta chains reported below all come from one sample, sequenced in a study of blood T cell repertoires in COVID-19. The repertoire was sequenced with immunoSEQ multiplex PCR; TCRdb's copy has only in-frame clones and lacks some. The table has some 160,000 clones, 85% to 90% seen once. The sequenced sample consisted of peripheral blood. The receptors originated from a woman in her seventies with COVID-19, enrolled during active disease.

This chain connects TRBV27 to TRBJ1-3; D gene uncertain. Per germline, CDR1 MNHEY and CDR2 SMNVEV (reference sequence). This CDR3 is built from 14 residues. Between the trimmed V and J ends, which lost 4 bases and 0 bases, there was a span of 7 bases. CDR3 region: CASSSRLSGNTIYF. In DNA form, the CDR3 reads TGTGCCAGCAGTTCTCGTCTCTCTGGAAACACCATATATTTT.

The chain links TRBV7-2 to TRBJ2-7; 10 bases line up with TRBD2. There are 17 residues in the CDR3. Per germline, CDR1 SGHTA and CDR2 FQGNSA. Unmatched junction bases numbered 10, after V lost 2 bases and J lost 3 bases. The CDR3 region is CASSLRDSSGGRYEQYF. Written as DNA, the CDR3 is TGTGCCAGCAGCTTAAGGGACTCTAGCGGGGGTCGCTACGAGCAGTACTTC.

This clone has just one count. The rearrangement joins TRBV6-5 to TRBJ1-1; possibly TRBD1 for D (5 bases). Germline V gives CDR1 MNHEY, CDR2 SVGAGI. Trimming took 4 bases from V and 6 from J, leaving 18 bases between them. CDR3 length equals 15 residues. The CDR3 nucleotides are TGTGCCAGCAGTTCCGAACTGTCATGGGGCTCTGAAGCTTTCTTT. Protein sequence: CASSSELSWGSEAFF.

V gene TRBV28 combines with J gene TRBJ1-1, with TRBD1 identical over 8 bases. Looked up from germline, CDR1 is MDHEN and CDR2 is SYDVKM. The CDR3 covers 14 residues. V lost 5 bases and J lost 10; bases outside the gene matches: 12. The CDR3 spells CASSGSDRVFSAFF. Written as DNA, the CDR3 is TGTGCCAGCAGTGGGTCGGACAGGGTTTTCTCAGCTTTCTTT.

V usage is TRBV6-1 and J usage is TRBJ1-5, with no clear D. The CDR3 runs to 16 residues. The germline V gene encodes CDR1 MNHNS and CDR2 SASEGT. V lost 1 base, J lost 0 bases, and 10 bases lay in between. The CDR3 DNA follows: TGTGCCAGCAGTGAAGGGGCAGCCTATAGCAATCAGCCCCAGCATTTT. Amino acid sequence: CASSEGAAYSNQPQHF.

The chain employs TRBV19 and TRBJ2-5, with TRBD2 matching over 16 bases. This CDR3 has 17 amino acids. In germline, CDR1 is LNHDA, CDR2 SQIVND (reference sequence). Trimming cost V 3 bases and J 5 bases; bases outside gene matches: 6. The CDR3 sequence: CASSMGLAGGQAETQYF. CDR3 nucleotide sequence: TGTGCCAGTAGTATGGGACTAGCGGGGGGGCAGGCGGAGACCCAGTACTTC.

CDR3 sequence: CASREGTGFNQPQHF. CDR3 coding DNA: TGTGCCAGCAGGGAGGGGACAGGGTTCAATCAGCCCCAGCATTTT. The gene calls are TRBV28 and TRBJ1-5, with 9 positions matching TRBD1. CDR3 length: 15 amino acids. The germline gives CDR1 MDHEN, CDR2 SYDVKM. V gave up 6 bases and J gave up 3 bases; unmatched junction bases: 6.

The chain links TRBV28 to TRBJ1-5; no firm D call. V was cut by 3 bases and J by 0 bases, with 12 bases left in between. Germline loops: CDR1 MDHEN, CDR2 SYDVKM. The CDR3 is made up of 16 amino acids. The CDR3 DNA follows: TGTGCCAGCAGTTTCTGGTCCCGGGGTAGCAATCAGCCCCAGCATTTT. Protein sequence: CASSFWSRGSNQPQHF.

The V call is TRBV9, the J call TRBJ1-2; 9 bases fit TRBD1. Germline V gene lookup returns CDR1 SGDLS and CDR2 YYNGEE. V shed 3 bases, J shed 5 bases, and the junction held 2 bases outside the gene matches. This CDR3 spans 13 amino acids. The CDR3 reads CASSETGGYGYTF. For the CDR3, the DNA is TGTGCCAGCAGCGAGACAGGGGGGTATGGCTACACCTTC.

Note on this clone: This CDR3 is also generated by other DNA sequences in the sample. The CDR3 DNA sequence: TGTGCCACCAGTGATCCGGGACAGGGGATTTATGGCTACACCTTC. Its protein product is CATSDPGQGIYGYTF. The chain is built from TRBV24-1 and TRBJ1-2; TRBD1 matches 10 bases. This CDR3 is built from 15 residues. Trimming removed 3 bases from V and 5 bases from J; junction bases left unmatched: 5. The germline gives CDR1 KGHDR, CDR2 SFDVKD.

J is TRBJ2-1 and V is TRBV30, with 8 bases lining up with TRBD2. V gave up 6 bases and J gave up 4 bases; unmatched junction bases: 11. Per the germline V gene, CDR1 is GTSNPN and CDR2 is SVGIG (reference sequence). This CDR3 comprises 15 residues. The CDR3 DNA is TGTGCCTGCACTTCCGGGACTAGTAGTTACAATGAGCAGTTCTTC. Translation gives CACTSGTSSYNEQFF.

The rearrangement uses TRBV3-1 (or the pseudogene TRBV3-2) and TRBJ2-3; a possible D gene is TRBD2 (6 bases). Looked up from germline, CDR1 is LGHDT and CDR2 is YNNKEL (reference sequence). This CDR3 has 14 amino acids. V was trimmed by 5 bases and J by 0 bases, leaving 9 bases between them. CDR3 in DNA: TGTGCCAGCAGCGGACTAATTAGCACAGATACGCAGTATTTT. Its translation: CASSGLISTDTQYF.

Only one count was recorded for this clone. The chain joins TRBV7-2 to TRBJ1-1; possibly TRBD1 for D (5 bases). V shed 5 bases and J shed 1 base, with 17 bases lying between them. The CDR3 covers 16 residues. Per the germline V gene, CDR1 is SGHTA and CDR2 is FQGNSA. The DNA for the CDR3 is TGTGCCAGCAGCCCTAAACCCAGGGCTGCGAACACTGAAGCTTTCTTT. The encoded protein is CASSPKPRAANTEAFF.

This chain links TRBV3-1 (or the pseudogene TRBV3-2) with TRBJ1-4; 10 bases fit TRBD1. The CDR3 contains 14 residues. Germline V gene data show CDR1 as LGHDT and CDR2 as YNNKEL (reference sequence). Losses at the gene ends were 4 bases for V and 5 bases for J; bases not matched to a gene: 1. For the CDR3, the DNA is TGTGCCAGCAGCCGGGGACAGGGGAATGAAAAACTGTTTTTT. Protein product: CASSRGQGNEKLFF.

This clone has a single count. The chain has TRBV6-6 and TRBJ2-1; 10 bases map to TRBD1. CDR1 MNHNY and CDR2 SVGAGI come from the germline V gene (reference sequence). The V segment lost 2 bases and the J segment 4 bases; nucleotides outside the gene matches: 5. This CDR3 spans 16 amino acids. The CDR3 loop reads CASSYPGTGDYNEQFF. CDR3 DNA: TGTGCCAGCAGTTACCCCGGGACAGGGGATTACAATGAGCAGTTCTTC.

This clone came up a few times. The rearrangement uses TRBV9 and TRBJ1-3; tentatively, D is TRBD1 (5 bases). The V gene's germline CDR1 is SGDLS and CDR2 YYNGEE. CDR3 length: 16 amino acids. V lost 0 bases and J 4 bases, leaving 14 bases between the germline ends. CDR3 in DNA: TGTGCCAGCAGCGTAGCACCGGGGGAGACCGGAAACACCATATATTTT. It encodes CASSVAPGETGNTIYF.

The chain links TRBV9 to TRBJ1-5; D is unresolved. With 0 bases removed from V and 0 bases from J, the gap between germline ends came to 7 bases. This CDR3 region has 15 residues. From germline, CDR1 is SGDLS and CDR2 YYNGEE. CDR3 protein: CASSVEPYSNQPQHF. CDR3 DNA: TGTGCCAGCAGCGTAGAACCCTATAGCAATCAGCCCCAGCATTTT.

The CDR3 here is CASSLGRYTEAFF. CDR3 coding DNA: TGTGCCAGCAGCCTTGGGAGATACACTGAAGCTTTCTTT. V and J are TRBV11-2 and TRBJ1-1, with D unresolved. Trimming cost V 5 bases and J 3 bases, with 10 bases left between them. Germline V CDR1 and CDR2: SGHAT, FQNNGV. The CDR3 has 13 amino acids.

This rearrangement joins TRBV6-5 to TRBJ2-1; 10 bases are shared with TRBD2. V lost 8 bases and J lost 10; bases outside the gene matches: 8. Germline assignment: CDR1 MNHEY and CDR2 SVGAGI. This CDR3 region has 13 residues. The CDR3 DNA sequence: TGTGCCAGCGAGTTGCCTAGCGGGGGAGAGCAGTTCTTC. It specifies CASELPSGGEQFF.

V and J are TRBV2 and TRBJ1-1, with TRBD1 matching 7 bases. CDR1 and CDR2 (germline): SNHLY, FYNNEI. The CDR3 contains 15 residues. Trimming cost V 10 bases and J 0 bases; bases outside gene matches: 11. CDR3 nucleotide sequence: TGTGCCACCACACCCCAGGGACAGTTGAACACTGAAGCTTTCTTT. It is translated as CATTPQGQLNTEAFF. Full variable domain (outside the CDR3, taken from reference TRBV2 and TRBJ1-1): EPEVTQTPSHQVTQMGQEVILRCVPISNHLYFYWYRQILGQKVEFLVSFYNNEISEKSEIFDDQFSVERPDGSNFTLKIRSTKLEDSAMYFCATTPQGQLNTEAFFGQGTRLTVV.

This clone was observed once. The chain recombines TRBV18 with TRBJ2-1; 8 positions agree with TRBD2. Per germline, CDR1 KGHSH and CDR2 LQKENI. The CDR3 totals 11 residues. CDR3 coding DNA: TGTAGCGGGGGAAATTACAATGAGCAGTTCTTC. Encoded protein: CSGGNYNEQFF. Using reference TRBV18 and TRBJ2-1 for the parts outside the CDR3, the full variable domain is NAGVMQNPRHLVRRRGQEARLRCSPMKGHSHVYWYRQLPEEGLKFMVYLQKENIIDESGMPKERFSAEFPKEGPSILRIQQVVRGDSAAYFCSGGNYNEQFFGPGTRLTVL.

The V gene is TRBV11-2, the J gene TRBJ1-2; a possible D gene is TRBD1 (6 bases). Germline lookup yields CDR1 SGHAT and CDR2 FQNNGV. The germline V and J ends were trimmed by 5 bases and 5 bases, with 21 bases remaining between them. The length of the CDR3 is 16 residues. The CDR3 loop is CASSRAGAGAAYGYTF. The CDR3 DNA reads as TGTGCCAGCAGCCGAGCCGGTGCGGGGGCAGCTTATGGCTACACCTTC.

The chain uses TRBV3-1 (or the pseudogene TRBV3-2) and TRBJ1-3; possibly TRBD1 for D (6 bases). CDR3 length: 15 residues. V lost 7 bases and J lost 0, with 13 bases in between. CDR1 is LGHDT, CDR2 YNNKEL, per germline (reference sequence). This chain's CDR3 is CASMREGVSGNTIYF. The CDR3, as DNA: TGTGCCAGCATGCGCGAGGGGGTCTCTGGAAACACCATATATTTT.

This clone was detected once. This sequence joins TRBV7-2 and TRBJ2-1; 14 bases match TRBD2. The ends lost 5 bases at V and 4 bases at J; junction bases unmatched: 7. Germline V gene sequence: CDR1 SGHTA, CDR2 FQGNSA. The CDR3 runs 17 residues. In DNA form, the CDR3 reads TGTGCCAGCAGCCGCGGGACTAGCGGGGGAGTTTACAATGAGCAGTTCTTC. Encoded protein: CASSRGTSGGVYNEQFF.

The sample holds one count of this clone. This sequence joins TRBV9 and TRBJ2-3; TRBD2 matches at 14 bases. After removal of 3 bases from V and 0 bases from J, the junction contained 6 bases not matched to a gene. CDR1 is SGDLS and CDR2 is YYNGEE in the germline V gene. This CDR3 has 18 residues. CDR3: CASSAGLAGGLSTDTQYF. The CDR3 nucleotides are TGTGCCAGCAGCGCAGGACTAGCGGGGGGCCTAAGCACAGATACGCAGTATTTT.

The chain recombines TRBV30 with TRBJ2-1; 14 bases map to TRBD2. Losses at the gene ends were 3 bases for V and 11 bases for J; bases not matched to a gene: 9. Germline loops: CDR1 GTSNPN, CDR2 SVGIG (reference sequence). The CDR3 is 15 amino acids. The DNA of the CDR3 is TGTGCCTGGAGCCGAGGGACTAGCGGGGGTACTAAGCAGTTCTTC. Its translation: CAWSRGTSGGTKQFF.

The gene calls are TRBV5-5 and TRBJ2-7, with a tentative D call TRBD1 (5 bases). The length of the CDR3 is 15 residues. Trimming left V 0 bases short and J 3 bases short, with 13 bases between. The germline CDR1 and CDR2 sequences are SGHKS and YYEKEE (reference sequence). CDR3 bases: TGTGCCAGCAGCTTGGAGCAGGGATATATCTACGAGCAGTACTTC. Its translation is CASSLEQGYIYEQYF.

V usage is TRBV19 and J usage is TRBJ1-1, with a possible D match to TRBD1 (6 bases). This CDR3 is 14 amino acids long. Trimming removed 7 bases at V and 1 base at J, with 13 bases between. Germline V CDR1 and CDR2: LNHDA, SQIVND (reference sequence). The CDR3 is CASTPGHPNTEAFF. DNA for the CDR3: TGTGCCAGTACCCCGGGACACCCGAACACTGAAGCTTTCTTT.

The chain couples TRBV20-1 to TRBJ1-1; D gene ambiguous. CDR1 is DFQATT, CDR2 SNEGSKA, per germline (reference sequence). V was shortened by 3 bases and J by 6 bases, with 8 bases between the two germline ends. The CDR3 extends over 11 amino acids. Written as DNA, the CDR3 is TGCAGTGCTAGCTCCGGGGCTGAAGCTTTCTTT. Translating gives CSASSGAEAFF.

The J gene is TRBJ2-3, the V gene TRBV18; D perhaps matches TRBD1 (6 bases). This CDR3 comprises 16 residues. Trimming pared 1 base from V and 4 bases from J, leaving 15 bases between. Germline V CDR1 and CDR2: KGHSH, LQKENI. Written as DNA, the CDR3 is TGTGCCAGCTCACCACGGGCAGGGGTTGACTCAGATACGCAGTATTTT. Protein product: CASSPRAGVDSDTQYF.

The chain couples TRBV28 to TRBJ1-1; D not resolved. CDR3 size: 19 residues. V was trimmed by 3 bases and J by 2 bases, leaving 25 bases between them. Germline V gives CDR1 MDHEN, CDR2 SYDVKM. In DNA form, the CDR3 reads TGTGCCAGCAGTTTTTGGACCGAGATCCGCTTAGGACTTAACACTGAAGCTTTCTTT. This encodes CASSFWTEIRLGLNTEAFF.